The next 9 T cell receptor beta chains were all read from a single sample in a study of cytomegalovirus exposure and HLA in healthy donors. Primers: 60 Vbeta forward and 13 Jbeta reverse. The data were produced by immunoSEQ multiplex PCR, yet TCRdb's version contains in-frame clones alone and is incomplete. The sample holds about 120,000 clones, around 78% seen once. The sequencing input was PBMCs. The receptors here all came from a young woman in good health and CMV-seropositive.

The chain employs TRBV11-2 and TRBJ2-3; TRBD1 agrees at 7 bases. The CDR3 sequence is 15 residues long. V was clipped by 5 bases and J by 3 bases; unmatched bases: 8. CDR1 and CDR2 from the germline V gene are SGHAT and FQNNGV. The CDR3 loop reads CASSPGQQATDTQYF. For the CDR3, the DNA is TGTGCCAGCAGCCCGGGACAGCAAGCGACAGATACGCAGTATTTT.

Only a few counts were recorded for this clone. The chain combines TRBV30 with TRBJ1-2; D is ambiguous. Trimming pared 5 bases from V and 7 bases from J, leaving 11 bases between. This CDR3 is 11 amino acids long. Germline V CDR1 and CDR2: GTSNPN, SVGIG (reference sequence). This CDR3 reads CAWGTNFGYTF. The CDR3 DNA reads TGTGCCTGGGGAACTAATTTTGGCTACACCTTC.

The chain links TRBV7-2 to TRBJ2-5; 9 bases fit TRBD1. With the DNA end fitting TRBJ2-7 better, the J assignment may be wrong. Germline CDR1 reads SGHTA; CDR2 reads FQGNSA. This CDR3 contains 14 residues. The CDR3 is CASSGQGNSYEQYF. DNA for the CDR3: TGTGCCAGCAGCGGACAGGGGAATTCCTACGAGCAGTACTTC.

The rearrangement uses TRBV7-2 and TRBJ2-7; perhaps TRBD2 as D (5 bases). V was pared by 2 bases and J by 6 bases, with 14 bases between. CDR3 size: 14 residues. Looked up from germline, CDR1 is SGHTA and CDR2 is FQGNSA. CDR3 loop: CASSLRFRGAEQYF. CDR3 DNA sequence: TGTGCCAGCAGCTTACGATTCCGGGGAGCCGAGCAGTACTTC. Combining the CDR3 with reference TRBV7-2 and TRBJ2-7 gives the whole variable domain GAGVSQSPSNKVTEKGKDVELRCDPISGHTALYWYRQSLGQGLEFLIYFQGNSAPDKSGLPSDRFSAERTGGSVSTLTIQRTQQEDSAVYLCASSLRFRGAEQYFGPGTRLTVT.

The chain has TRBV5-6 and TRBJ1-5; weak D call: TRBD1 (6 bases). CDR3 length: 13 residues. Germline V gene lookup returns CDR1 SGHDT and CDR2 YYEEEE. Trimming took 4 bases from V and 5 from J, leaving 10 bases between them. CDR3 loop: CASSADRDQPQHF. The CDR3 bases are TGTGCCAGCAGCGCGGACAGAGATCAGCCCCAGCATTTT.

The V call is TRBV9, the J call TRBJ2-7; 7 nucleotides match TRBD1. The CDR3 has 15 residues. V shed 4 bases, J shed 0 bases, and the junction held 7 bases outside the gene matches. From germline, CDR1 is SGDLS and CDR2 YYNGEE. The CDR3 DNA reads TGTGCCAGCAGCCGTACAGGGGTTTCCTCCTACGAGCAGTACTTC. This gives the protein CASSRTGVSSYEQYF. The full variable domain, in which reference TRBV9 and TRBJ2-7 provide the parts outside the CDR3, is DSGVTQTPKHLITATGQRVTLRCSPRSGDLSVYWYQQSLDQGLQFLIQYYNGEERAKGNILERFSAQQFPDLHSELNLSSLELGDSALYFCASSRTGVSSYEQYFGPGTRLTVT.

This clone was counted between two and nine times. This sequence joins TRBV7-6 and TRBJ2-3; D call uncertain. Deletions cut 5 bases from V and 0 bases from J, with 12 bases between. Germline V gives CDR1 SGHVS, CDR2 FNYEAQ. The CDR3 extends over 15 amino acids. The CDR3 loop is CASSPHQLSTDTQYF. For the CDR3, the DNA is TGTGCCAGCAGCCCCCACCAACTAAGCACAGATACGCAGTATTTT.

This clone was seen only once. CDR3 amino acids: CASSSDRLNEKLFF. Written as DNA, the CDR3 is TGTGCCAGCAGCTCGGACAGGCTAAATGAAAAACTGTTTTTT. The chain recombines TRBV5-4 with TRBJ1-4, with 7 bases lining up with TRBD1. The CDR3 covers 14 residues. The V gene end was trimmed by 3 bases and the J gene end by 5 bases; junction bases not matched to a gene: 4. Germline CDR1 is SGHNT and CDR2 is YYREEE (reference sequence).

This clone was recorded a few times. This chain connects TRBV7-7 to TRBJ2-7; 11 bases agree with TRBD1. The J segment lost 6 bases and the V segment lost 5 bases, leaving 6 bases of the junction unmatched. Germline CDR1 is SSHAT and CDR2 is FNYEAQ (reference sequence). The CDR3 is made up of 14 amino acids. The CDR3 sequence is CASSPGTGGAEQYF. CDR3 nucleotides: TGTGCCAGCAGCCCAGGGACAGGGGGGGCCGAGCAGTACTTC.